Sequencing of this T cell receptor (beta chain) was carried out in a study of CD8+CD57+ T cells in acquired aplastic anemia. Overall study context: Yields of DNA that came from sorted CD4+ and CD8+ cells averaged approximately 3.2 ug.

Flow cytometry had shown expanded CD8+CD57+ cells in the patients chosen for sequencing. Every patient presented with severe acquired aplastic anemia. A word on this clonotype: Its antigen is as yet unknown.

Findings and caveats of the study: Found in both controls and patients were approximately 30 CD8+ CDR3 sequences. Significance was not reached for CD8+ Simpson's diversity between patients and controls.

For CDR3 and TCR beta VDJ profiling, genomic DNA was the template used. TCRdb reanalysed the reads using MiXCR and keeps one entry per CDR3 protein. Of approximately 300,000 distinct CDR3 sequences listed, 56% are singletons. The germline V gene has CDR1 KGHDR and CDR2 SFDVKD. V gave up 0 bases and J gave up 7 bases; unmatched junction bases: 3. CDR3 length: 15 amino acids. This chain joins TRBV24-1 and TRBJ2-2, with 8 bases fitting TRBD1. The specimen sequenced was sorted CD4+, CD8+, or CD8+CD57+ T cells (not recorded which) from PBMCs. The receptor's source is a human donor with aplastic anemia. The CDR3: CATSDLGQGNGELFF. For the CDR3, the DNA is TGTGCCACCAGTGATTTGGGACAGGGAAACGGGGAGCTGTTTTTT.